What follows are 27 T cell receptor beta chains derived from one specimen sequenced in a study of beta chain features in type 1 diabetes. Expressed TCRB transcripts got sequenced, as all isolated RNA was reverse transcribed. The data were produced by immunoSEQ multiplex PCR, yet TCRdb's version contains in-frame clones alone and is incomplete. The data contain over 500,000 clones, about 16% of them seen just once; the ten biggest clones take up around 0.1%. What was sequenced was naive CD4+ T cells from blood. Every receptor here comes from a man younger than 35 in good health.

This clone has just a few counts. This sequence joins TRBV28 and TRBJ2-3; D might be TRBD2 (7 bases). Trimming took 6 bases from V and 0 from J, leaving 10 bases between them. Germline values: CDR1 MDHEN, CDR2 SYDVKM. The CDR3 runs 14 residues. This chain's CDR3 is CASRKGGSTDTQYF. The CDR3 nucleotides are TGTGCCAGCAGGAAGGGGGGGAGCACAGATACGCAGTATTTT.

The CDR3 nucleotides read TGTGCCAGCAGTAAACAGTACACCGGGGAGCTGTTTTTT. Translating it yields CASSKQYTGELFF. The chain recombines TRBV28 with TRBJ2-2; D is undetermined. The germline V gene has CDR1 MDHEN and CDR2 SYDVKM. V was pared by 5 bases and J by 3 bases, with 7 bases between. The CDR3 is 13 residues long.

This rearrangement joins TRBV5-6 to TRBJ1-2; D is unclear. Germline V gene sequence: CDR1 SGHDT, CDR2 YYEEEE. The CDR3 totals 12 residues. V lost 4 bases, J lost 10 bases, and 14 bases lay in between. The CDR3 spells CASSIGQFDYTF. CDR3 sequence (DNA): TGTGCCAGCAGCATTGGTCAGTTTGACTACACCTTC.

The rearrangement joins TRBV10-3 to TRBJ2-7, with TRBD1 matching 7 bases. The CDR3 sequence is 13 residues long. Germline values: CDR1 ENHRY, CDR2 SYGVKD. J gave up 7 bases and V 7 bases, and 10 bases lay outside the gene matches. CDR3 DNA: TGTGCCATCACCCCGGACAGGTTGGGTGAGCAGTACTTC. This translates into CAITPDRLGEQYF.

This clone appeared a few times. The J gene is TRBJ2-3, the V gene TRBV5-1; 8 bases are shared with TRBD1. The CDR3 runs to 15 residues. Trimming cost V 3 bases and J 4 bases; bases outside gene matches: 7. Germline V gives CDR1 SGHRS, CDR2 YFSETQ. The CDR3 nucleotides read TGCGCCAGCAGCTATGGCGGACAGGGACCAGATACGCAGTATTTT. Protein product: CASSYGGQGPDTQYF.

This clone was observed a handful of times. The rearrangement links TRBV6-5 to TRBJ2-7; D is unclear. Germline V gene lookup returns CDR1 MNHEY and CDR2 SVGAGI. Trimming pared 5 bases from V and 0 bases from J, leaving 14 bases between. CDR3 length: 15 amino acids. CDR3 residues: CASSGPYLSSYEQYF. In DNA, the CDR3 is TGTGCCAGCAGTGGCCCCTACCTTTCCTCCTACGAGCAGTACTTC.

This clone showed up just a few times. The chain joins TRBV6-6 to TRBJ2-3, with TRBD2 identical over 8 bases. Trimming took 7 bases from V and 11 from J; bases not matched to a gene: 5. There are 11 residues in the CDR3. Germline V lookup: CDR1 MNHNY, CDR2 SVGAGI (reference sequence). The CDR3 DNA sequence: TGTGCCAGCACCCGGGGGGGGGAGCAGTATTTT. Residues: CASTRGGEQYF.

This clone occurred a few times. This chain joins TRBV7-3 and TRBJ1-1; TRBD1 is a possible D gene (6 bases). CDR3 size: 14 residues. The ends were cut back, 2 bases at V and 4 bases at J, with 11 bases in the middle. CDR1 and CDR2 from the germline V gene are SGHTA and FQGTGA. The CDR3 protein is CASSLYGGGTEAFF. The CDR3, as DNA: TGTGCCAGCAGCTTATACGGAGGGGGCACTGAAGCTTTCTTT.

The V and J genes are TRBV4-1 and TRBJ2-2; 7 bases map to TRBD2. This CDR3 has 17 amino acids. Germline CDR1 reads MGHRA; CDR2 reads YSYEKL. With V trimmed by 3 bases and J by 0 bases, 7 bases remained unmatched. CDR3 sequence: CASSQGGIAPNTGELFF. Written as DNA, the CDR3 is TGCGCCAGCAGCCAGGGAGGGATAGCGCCGAACACCGGGGAGCTGTTTTTT.

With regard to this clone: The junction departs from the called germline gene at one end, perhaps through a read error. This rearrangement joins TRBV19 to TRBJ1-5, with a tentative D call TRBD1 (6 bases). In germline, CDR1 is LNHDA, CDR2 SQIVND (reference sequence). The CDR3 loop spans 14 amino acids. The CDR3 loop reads CASSIRTVNQPLRF. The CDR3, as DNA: TGTGCCAGTAGCATCCGGACAGTCAATCAGCCCCTCAGATTT.

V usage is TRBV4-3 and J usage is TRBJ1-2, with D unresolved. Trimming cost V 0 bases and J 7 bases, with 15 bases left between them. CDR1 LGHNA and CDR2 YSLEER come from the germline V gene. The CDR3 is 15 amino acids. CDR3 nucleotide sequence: TGCGCCAGCAGCCAAGATTTTCCTGGGCGAGGTGGCTACACCTTC. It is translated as CASSQDFPGRGGYTF.

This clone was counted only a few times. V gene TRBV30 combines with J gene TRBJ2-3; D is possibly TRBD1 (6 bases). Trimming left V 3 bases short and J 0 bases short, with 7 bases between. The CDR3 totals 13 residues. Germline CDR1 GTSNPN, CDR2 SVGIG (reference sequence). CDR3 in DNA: TGTGCCTGGAGGAGGGGGAGCACAGATACGCAGTATTTT. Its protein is CAWRRGSTDTQYF.

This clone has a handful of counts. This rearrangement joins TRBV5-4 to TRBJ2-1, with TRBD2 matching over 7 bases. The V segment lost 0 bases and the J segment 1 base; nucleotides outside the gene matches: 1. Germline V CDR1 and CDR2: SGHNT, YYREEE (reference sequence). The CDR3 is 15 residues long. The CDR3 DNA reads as TGTGCCAGCAGCTTGGCAGCGGGGTCCTACAATGAGCAGTTCTTC. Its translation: CASSLAAGSYNEQFF.

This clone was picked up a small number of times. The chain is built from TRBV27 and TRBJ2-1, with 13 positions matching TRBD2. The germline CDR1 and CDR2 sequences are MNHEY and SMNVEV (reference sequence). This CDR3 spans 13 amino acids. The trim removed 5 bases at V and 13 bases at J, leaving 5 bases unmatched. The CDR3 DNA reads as TGTGCCAGCAGTCTCGGGACTAGCGGGATCCAGTTCTTC. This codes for CASSLGTSGIQFF.

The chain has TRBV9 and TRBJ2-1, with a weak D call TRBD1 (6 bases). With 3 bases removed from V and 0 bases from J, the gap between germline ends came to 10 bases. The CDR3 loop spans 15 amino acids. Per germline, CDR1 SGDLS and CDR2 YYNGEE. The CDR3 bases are TGTGCCAGCAGCGGGGAAGGGGGCTCCTACAATGAGCAGTTCTTC. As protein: CASSGEGGSYNEQFF. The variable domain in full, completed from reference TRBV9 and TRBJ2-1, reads DSGVTQTPKHLITATGQRVTLRCSPRSGDLSVYWYQQSLDQGLQFLIQYYNGEERAKGNILERFSAQQFPDLHSELNLSSLELGDSALYFCASSGEGGSYNEQFFGPGTRLTVL.

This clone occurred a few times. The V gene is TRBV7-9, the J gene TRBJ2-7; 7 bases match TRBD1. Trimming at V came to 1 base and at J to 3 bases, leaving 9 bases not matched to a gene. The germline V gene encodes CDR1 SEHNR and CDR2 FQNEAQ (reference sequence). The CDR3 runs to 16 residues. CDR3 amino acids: CASSLVSRTGDYEQYF. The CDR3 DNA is TGTGCCAGCAGCTTAGTTTCAAGGACAGGTGACTACGAGCAGTACTTC.

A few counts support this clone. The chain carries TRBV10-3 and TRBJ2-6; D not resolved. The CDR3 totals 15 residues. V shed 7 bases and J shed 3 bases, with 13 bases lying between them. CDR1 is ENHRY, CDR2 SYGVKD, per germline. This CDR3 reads CAITPETVGANVLTF. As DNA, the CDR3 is TGTGCCATCACCCCTGAAACAGTTGGGGCCAACGTCCTGACTTTC.

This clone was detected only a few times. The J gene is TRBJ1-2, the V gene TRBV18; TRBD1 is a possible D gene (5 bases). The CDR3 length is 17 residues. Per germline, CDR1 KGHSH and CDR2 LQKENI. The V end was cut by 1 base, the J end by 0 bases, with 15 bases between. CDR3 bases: TGTGCCAGCTCACCACTTCCGGGACCGATGCCTAACTATGGCTACACCTTC. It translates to CASSPLPGPMPNYGYTF.

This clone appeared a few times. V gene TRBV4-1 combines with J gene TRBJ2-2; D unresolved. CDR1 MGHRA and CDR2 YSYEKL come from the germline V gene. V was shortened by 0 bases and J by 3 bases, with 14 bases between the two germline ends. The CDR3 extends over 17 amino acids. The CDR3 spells CASSQDNRPSDTGELFF. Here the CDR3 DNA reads TGCGCCAGCAGCCAAGATAATCGCCCGTCCGACACCGGGGAGCTGTTTTTT.

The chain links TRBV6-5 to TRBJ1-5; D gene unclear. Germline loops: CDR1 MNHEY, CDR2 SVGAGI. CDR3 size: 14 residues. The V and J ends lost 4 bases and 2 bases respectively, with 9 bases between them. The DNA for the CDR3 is TGTGCCAGCAGTTCCCAGCGCCGCAATCAGCCCCAGCATTTT. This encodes CASSSQRRNQPQHF.

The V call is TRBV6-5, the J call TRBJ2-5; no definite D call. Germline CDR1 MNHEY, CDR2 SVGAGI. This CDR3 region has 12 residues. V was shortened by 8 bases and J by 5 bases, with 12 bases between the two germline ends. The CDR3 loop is CASGRHPETQYF. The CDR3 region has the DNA TGTGCCAGCGGTCGACATCCCGAGACCCAGTACTTC.

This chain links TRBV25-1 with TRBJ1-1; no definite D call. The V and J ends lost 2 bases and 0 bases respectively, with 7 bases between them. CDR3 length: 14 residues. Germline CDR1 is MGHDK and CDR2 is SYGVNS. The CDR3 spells CASSEPGMNTEAFF. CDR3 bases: TGTGCCAGCAGTGAACCGGGGATGAACACTGAAGCTTTCTTT.

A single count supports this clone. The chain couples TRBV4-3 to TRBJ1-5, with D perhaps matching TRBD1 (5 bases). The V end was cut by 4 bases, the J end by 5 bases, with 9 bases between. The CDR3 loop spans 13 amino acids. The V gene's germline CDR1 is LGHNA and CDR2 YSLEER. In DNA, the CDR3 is TGCGCCAGCAGCCTCCGGGGCTATCAGCCCCAGCATTTT. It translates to CASSLRGYQPQHF.

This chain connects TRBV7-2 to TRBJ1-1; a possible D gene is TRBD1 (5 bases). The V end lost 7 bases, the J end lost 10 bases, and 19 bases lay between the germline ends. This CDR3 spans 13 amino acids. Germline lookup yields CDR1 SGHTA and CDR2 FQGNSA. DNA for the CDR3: TGTGCCAGCACCATACAGCGGGGGTGGTTAGCTTTCTTT. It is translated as CASTIQRGWLAFF. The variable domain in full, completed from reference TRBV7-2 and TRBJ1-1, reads GAGVSQSPSNKVTEKGKDVELRCDPISGHTALYWYRQSLGQGLEFLIYFQGNSAPDKSGLPSDRFSAERTGGSVSTLTIQRTQQEDSAVYLCASTIQRGWLAFFGQGTRLTVV.

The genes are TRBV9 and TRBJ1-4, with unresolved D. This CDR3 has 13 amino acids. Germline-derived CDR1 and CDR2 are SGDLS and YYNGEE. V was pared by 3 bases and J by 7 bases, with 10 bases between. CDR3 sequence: CASSASSTEKLFF. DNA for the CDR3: TGTGCCAGCAGCGCTAGCTCGACTGAAAAACTGTTTTTT. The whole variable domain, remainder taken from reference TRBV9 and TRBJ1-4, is DSGVTQTPKHLITATGQRVTLRCSPRSGDLSVYWYQQSLDQGLQFLIQYYNGEERAKGNILERFSAQQFPDLHSELNLSSLELGDSALYFCASSASSTEKLFFGSGTQLSVL.

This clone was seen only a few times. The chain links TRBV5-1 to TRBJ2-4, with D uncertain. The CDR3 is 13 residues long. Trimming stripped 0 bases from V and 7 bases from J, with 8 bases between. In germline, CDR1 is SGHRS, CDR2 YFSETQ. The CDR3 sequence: CASSLAGLNIQYF. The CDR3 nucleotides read TGCGCCAGCAGCTTGGCCGGGTTGAACATTCAGTACTTC.

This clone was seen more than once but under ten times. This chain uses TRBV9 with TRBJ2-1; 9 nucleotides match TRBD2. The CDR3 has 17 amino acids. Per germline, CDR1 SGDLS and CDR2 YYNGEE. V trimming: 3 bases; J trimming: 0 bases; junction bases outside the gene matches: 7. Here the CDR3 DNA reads TGTGCCAGCAGCGCTCGTAGCGGGAGTAGCTCCTACAATGAGCAGTTCTTC. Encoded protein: CASSARSGSSSYNEQFF.